The present T cell receptor (beta chain) was sequenced within a study of blood T cell repertoires in COVID-19. Across the whole study: Spain, Italy and the United States supplied samples that represented acute and convalescent COVID-19.

A note on this clone: Germline is not matched at one junction end, which may reflect a read error.

Original processing methods: Reference gene primer amplification gave estimated nucleated cell counts. Only in-frame clones appear in the TCRdb table, and some are missing; sequencing was by immunoSEQ multiplex PCR. The V and J calls and the clone size are those of that table, but D and trimming were determined from the DNA. Of tens of thousands of clones in the sample, around 80% are singletons; the top ten hold around 7.2%. This CDR3 is built from 13 residues. The germline V gene has CDR1 PRHDT and CDR2 FYEKMQ (reference sequence). V and J are TRBV13 and TRBJ2-3; perhaps TRBD1 as D (5 bases). The receptor was isolated from a man aged 50 to 59 with active or convalescent COVID-19. The sequencing input was peripheral blood. The CDR3 region is CASRLGATDTQYF. As DNA, the CDR3 is TGTGCCAGCAGGTTAGGGGCCACAGATACGCAGTATTTT.